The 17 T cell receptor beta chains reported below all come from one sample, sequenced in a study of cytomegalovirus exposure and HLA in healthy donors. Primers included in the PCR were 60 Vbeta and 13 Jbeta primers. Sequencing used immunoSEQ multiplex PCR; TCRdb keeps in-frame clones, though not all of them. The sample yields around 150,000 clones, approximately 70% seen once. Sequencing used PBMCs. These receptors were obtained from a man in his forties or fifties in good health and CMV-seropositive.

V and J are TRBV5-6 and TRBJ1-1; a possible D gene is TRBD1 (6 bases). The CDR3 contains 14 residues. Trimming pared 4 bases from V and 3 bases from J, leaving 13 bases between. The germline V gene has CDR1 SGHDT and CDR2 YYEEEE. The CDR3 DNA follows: TGTGCCAGCAGCGCCAGGGGAATGCACACTGAAGCTTTCTTT. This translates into CASSARGMHTEAFF.

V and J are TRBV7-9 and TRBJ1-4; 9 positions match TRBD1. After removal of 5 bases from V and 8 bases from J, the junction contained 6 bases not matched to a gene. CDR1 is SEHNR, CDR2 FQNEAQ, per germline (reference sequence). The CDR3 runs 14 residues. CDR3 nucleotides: TGTGCCAGCAGCCCCCGGGACAGGGTAGAAAAACTGTTTTTT. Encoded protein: CASSPRDRVEKLFF.

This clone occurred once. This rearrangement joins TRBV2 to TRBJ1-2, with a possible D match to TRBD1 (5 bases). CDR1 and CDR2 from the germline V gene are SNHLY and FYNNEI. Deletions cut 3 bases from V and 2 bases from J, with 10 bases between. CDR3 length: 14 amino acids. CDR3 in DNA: TGTGCCAGCAGTGACCAGGGCACCAACTATGGCTACACCTTC. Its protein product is CASSDQGTNYGYTF.

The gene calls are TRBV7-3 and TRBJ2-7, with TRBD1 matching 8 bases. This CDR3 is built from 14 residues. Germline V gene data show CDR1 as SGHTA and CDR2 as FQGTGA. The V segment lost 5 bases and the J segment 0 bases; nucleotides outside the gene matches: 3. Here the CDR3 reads CASSRDRSSYEQYF. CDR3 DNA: TGTGCCAGCAGCCGGGACAGGAGCTCCTACGAGCAGTACTTC. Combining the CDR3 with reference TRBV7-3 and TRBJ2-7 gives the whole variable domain GAGVSQTPSNKVTEKGKYVELRCDPISGHTALYWYRQSLGQGPEFLIYFQGTGAADDSGLPNDRFFAVRPEGSVSTLKIQRTERGDSAVYLCASSRDRSSYEQYFGPGTRLTVT.

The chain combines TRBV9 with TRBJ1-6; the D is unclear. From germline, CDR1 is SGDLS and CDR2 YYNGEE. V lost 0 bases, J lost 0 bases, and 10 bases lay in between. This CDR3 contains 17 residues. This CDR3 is CASSVATSGSYNSPLHF. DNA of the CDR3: TGTGCCAGCAGCGTAGCTACCTCGGGCTCCTATAATTCACCCCTCCACTTT.

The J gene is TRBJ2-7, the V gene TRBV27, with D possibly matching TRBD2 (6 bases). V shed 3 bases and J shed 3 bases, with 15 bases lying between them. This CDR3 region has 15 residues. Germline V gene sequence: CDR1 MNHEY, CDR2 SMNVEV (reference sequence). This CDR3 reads CASSLAPGENYEQYF. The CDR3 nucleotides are TGTGCCAGCAGTTTGGCACCGGGGGAGAACTACGAGCAGTACTTC.

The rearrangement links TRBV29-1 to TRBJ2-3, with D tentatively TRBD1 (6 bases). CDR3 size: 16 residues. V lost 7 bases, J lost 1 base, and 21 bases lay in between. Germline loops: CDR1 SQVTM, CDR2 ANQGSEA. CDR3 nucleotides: TGCAGCGCTGACGATACACAGGGATCGGGCACAGATACGCAGTATTTT. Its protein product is CSADDTQGSGTDTQYF.

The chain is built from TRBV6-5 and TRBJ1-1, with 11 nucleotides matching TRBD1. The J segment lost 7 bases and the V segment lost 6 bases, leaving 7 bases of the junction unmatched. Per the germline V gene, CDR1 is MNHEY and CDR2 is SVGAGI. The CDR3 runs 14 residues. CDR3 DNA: TGTGCCAGCAGCTCCACCGGGACAGGGGGTGAAGCTTTCTTT. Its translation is CASSSTGTGGEAFF.

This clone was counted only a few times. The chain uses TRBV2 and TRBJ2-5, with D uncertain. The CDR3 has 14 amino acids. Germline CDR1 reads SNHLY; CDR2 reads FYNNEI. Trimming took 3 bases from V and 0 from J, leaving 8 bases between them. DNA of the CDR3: TGTGCCAGCAGTGAGCGACAATACCAAGAGACCCAGTACTTC. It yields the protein CASSERQYQETQYF.

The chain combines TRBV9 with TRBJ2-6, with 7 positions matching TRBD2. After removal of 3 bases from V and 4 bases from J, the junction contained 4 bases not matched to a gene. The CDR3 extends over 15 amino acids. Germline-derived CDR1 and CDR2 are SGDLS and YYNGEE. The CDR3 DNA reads TGTGCCAGCAGCGGCGGGGGTTCCGGGGCCAACGTCCTGACTTTC. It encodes CASSGGGSGANVLTF.

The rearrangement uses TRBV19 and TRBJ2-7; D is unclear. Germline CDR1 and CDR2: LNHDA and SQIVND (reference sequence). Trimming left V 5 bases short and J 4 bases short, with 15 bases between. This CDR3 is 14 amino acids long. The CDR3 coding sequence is TGTGCCAGTAGTTCCACCCCCAGTTTGTACGAGCAGTACTTC. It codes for CASSSTPSLYEQYF.

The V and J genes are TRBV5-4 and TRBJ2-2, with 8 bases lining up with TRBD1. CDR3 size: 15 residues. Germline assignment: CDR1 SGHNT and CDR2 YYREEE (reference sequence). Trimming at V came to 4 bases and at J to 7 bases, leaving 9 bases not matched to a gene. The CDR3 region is CASSGTDRAVGELFF. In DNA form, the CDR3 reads TGTGCCAGCAGCGGGACGGACAGGGCTGTCGGGGAGCTGTTTTTT.

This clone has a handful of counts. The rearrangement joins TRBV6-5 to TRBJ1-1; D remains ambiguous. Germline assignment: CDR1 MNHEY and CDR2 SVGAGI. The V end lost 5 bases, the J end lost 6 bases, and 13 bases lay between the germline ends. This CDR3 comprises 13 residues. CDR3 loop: CASSVADWSEAFF. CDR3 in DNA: TGTGCCAGCAGTGTCGCAGATTGGTCTGAAGCTTTCTTT.

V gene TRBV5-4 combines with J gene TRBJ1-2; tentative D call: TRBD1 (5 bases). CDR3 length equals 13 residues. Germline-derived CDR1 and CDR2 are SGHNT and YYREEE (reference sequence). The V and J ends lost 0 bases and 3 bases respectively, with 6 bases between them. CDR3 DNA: TGTGCCAGCAGCTTGGTAGGGGACTATGGCTACACCTTC. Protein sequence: CASSLVGDYGYTF. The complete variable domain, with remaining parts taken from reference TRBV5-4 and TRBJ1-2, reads ETGVTQSPTHLIKTRGQQVTLRCSSQSGHNTVSWYQQALGQGPQFIFQYYREEENGRGNFPPRFSGLQFPNYSSELNVNALELDDSALYLCASSLVGDYGYTFGSGTRLTVV.

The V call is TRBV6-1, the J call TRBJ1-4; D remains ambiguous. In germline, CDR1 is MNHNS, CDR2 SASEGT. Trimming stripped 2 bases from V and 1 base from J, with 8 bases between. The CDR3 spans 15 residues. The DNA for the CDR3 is TGTGCCAGCAGTGAATGGGGAGAAACTAATGAAAAACTGTTTTTT. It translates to CASSEWGETNEKLFF.

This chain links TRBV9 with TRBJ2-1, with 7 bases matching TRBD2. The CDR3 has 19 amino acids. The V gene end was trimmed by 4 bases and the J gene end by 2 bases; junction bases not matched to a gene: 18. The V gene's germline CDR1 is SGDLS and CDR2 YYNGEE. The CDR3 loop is CASSPGGTTPGEPYNEQFF. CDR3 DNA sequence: TGTGCCAGCAGCCCCGGTGGGACTACCCCCGGAGAGCCCTACAATGAGCAGTTCTTC.

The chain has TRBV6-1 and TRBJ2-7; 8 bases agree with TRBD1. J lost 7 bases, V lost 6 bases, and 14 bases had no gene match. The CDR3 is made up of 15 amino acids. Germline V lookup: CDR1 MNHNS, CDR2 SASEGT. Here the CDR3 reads CASSANRGQGSEQYF. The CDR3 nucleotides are TGTGCCAGCAGCGCTAACCGAGGACAGGGTAGTGAGCAGTACTTC.